Below are 7 T cell receptor beta chains sequenced from a single sample in a study of blood T cell repertoires in COVID-19. Sequencing was performed with immunoSEQ multiplex PCR; in TCRdb, only in-frame clones are kept and a portion is missing. The sample holds roughly 250,000 clones, around 82% seen once. The specimen was peripheral blood. The source is a human donor with COVID-19, enrolled during active disease. The donor label of this sample is uncertain.

The rearrangement links TRBV3-1 (or the pseudogene TRBV3-2) to TRBJ1-3; TRBD1 might be the D (5 bases). Trimming pared 1 base from V and 4 bases from J, leaving 5 bases between. The germline CDR1 and CDR2 sequences are LGHDT and YNNKEL (reference sequence). This CDR3 is 13 amino acids long. CDR3 DNA: TGTGCCAGCAGCCAAGGGGGCGGAAACACCATATATTTT. It encodes CASSQGGGNTIYF.

V is TRBV6-5 and J is TRBJ2-7; 9 bases map to TRBD2. The CDR3 loop spans 16 amino acids. The junction had 12 bases not matched to a gene; V was cut back by 2 bases and J by 7 bases. Germline lookup yields CDR1 MNHEY and CDR2 SVGAGI. The CDR3 DNA is TGTGCCAGCAGTTACGCGGGACTAGCCAAAACCTGGGAGCAGTACTTC. It yields the protein CASSYAGLAKTWEQYF.

The table lists this clone with many counts. The chain employs TRBV27 and TRBJ2-5; 11 bases map to TRBD2. Trimming removed 1 base from V and 5 bases from J; junction bases left unmatched: 3. Germline V CDR1 and CDR2: MNHEY, SMNVEV (reference sequence). The CDR3 totals 15 residues. CDR3 loop: CASSLWSSGRETQYF. CDR3 coding DNA: TGTGCCAGCAGTTTATGGTCTAGCGGGAGGGAGACCCAGTACTTC.

This clone has just a few counts. The chain uses TRBV9 and TRBJ1-6; no clear D. The CDR3 consists of 16 residues. V dropped 4 bases and J dropped 9 bases, with 20 bases sitting between them. CDR1 and CDR2 (germline): SGDLS, YYNGEE. The DNA for the CDR3 is TGTGCCAGCAGCCCGGACTTCAGCCAAGCGCGTTCACCCCTCCACTTT. As protein: CASSPDFSQARSPLHF.

This clone was seen only a few times. The genes are TRBV19 and TRBJ2-5, with D possibly matching TRBD1 (5 bases). The V gene's germline CDR1 is LNHDA and CDR2 SQIVND (reference sequence). V shed 6 bases and J shed 1 base, with 9 bases lying between them. This CDR3 is built from 13 residues. The CDR3 coding sequence is TGTGCCAGTAGATCGCAGGGCCAAGAGACCCAGTACTTC. Its translation is CASRSQGQETQYF.

The gene calls are TRBV28 and TRBJ1-2; TRBD1 aligns across 10 bases. Trimming at V came to 5 bases and at J to 0 bases, leaving 12 bases not matched to a gene. Per the germline V gene, CDR1 is MDHEN and CDR2 is SYDVKM. The CDR3 contains 18 residues. The CDR3 loop reads CASSQSGTGVSANYGYTF. The CDR3 coding sequence is TGTGCCAGCAGTCAATCCGGGACAGGGGTTTCCGCTAACTATGGCTACACCTTC.

The chain links TRBV19 to TRBJ1-3, with 8 bases matching TRBD1. The CDR3 is 15 residues long. Germline values: CDR1 LNHDA, CDR2 SQIVND (reference sequence). V dropped 4 bases and J dropped 0; count of bases not matched to a gene: 2. The CDR3 DNA follows: TGTGCCAGTAGTACCGGGACAGGCTCTGGAAACACCATATATTTT. Protein product: CASSTGTGSGNTIYF. Full variable domain (rest looked up from reference TRBV19 and TRBJ1-3): DGGITQSPKYLFRKEGQNVTLSCEQNLNHDAMYWYRQDPGQGLRLIYYSQIVNDFQKGDIAEGYSVSREKKESFPLTVTSAQKNPTAFYLCASSTGTGSGNTIYFGEGSWLTVV.